The next 20 T cell receptor beta chains were all read from a single sample in a study of blood T cell repertoires in COVID-19. Clones were read by immunoSEQ multiplex PCR, and TCRdb kept only the in-frame ones, dropping some. The sample yields tens of thousands of clones, around 87% seen once. Sequenced: peripheral blood. Receptor source: a man aged 65 to 79 with acute or convalescent COVID-19.

This clone was seen just once. V gene TRBV27 combines with J gene TRBJ1-1, with 9 bases identical to TRBD1. With 0 bases clipped from V and 4 bases from J, the junction kept 3 bases outside the gene matches. The CDR3 extends over 15 amino acids. Germline V gene sequence: CDR1 MNHEY, CDR2 SMNVEV (reference sequence). The CDR3 protein is CASSLSPTGGTEAFF. DNA of the CDR3: TGTGCCAGCAGTTTATCGCCGACAGGGGGCACTGAAGCTTTCTTT.

This clone occurred a few times. The rearrangement uses TRBV19 and TRBJ2-1; D is undetermined. The CDR3 covers 12 residues. Germline-derived CDR1 and CDR2 are LNHDA and SQIVND (reference sequence). V was shortened by 5 bases and J by 1 base, with 3 bases between the two germline ends. CDR3 residues: CASSLSYNEQFF. The CDR3 nucleotides are TGTGCCAGTAGTCTATCCTACAATGAGCAGTTCTTC.

This clone was picked up one time. The J gene is TRBJ2-2, the V gene TRBV2; D remains unclear. Germline values: CDR1 SNHLY, CDR2 FYNNEI. The CDR3 extends over 13 amino acids. V was cut by 6 bases and J by 6 bases, with 11 bases left in between. CDR3 loop: CASRGQAPGELFF. For the CDR3, the DNA is TGTGCCAGCAGAGGCCAGGCGCCCGGGGAGCTGTTTTTT.

V gene TRBV18 combines with J gene TRBJ2-5, with 7 bases lining up with TRBD2. V lost 7 bases and J lost 4; bases outside the gene matches: 9. The germline V gene has CDR1 KGHSH and CDR2 LQKENI. This CDR3 has 14 amino acids. The CDR3 loop is CASFPGTGGETQYF. In nucleotides, the CDR3 is TGTGCCAGCTTTCCCGGGACGGGGGGAGAGACCCAGTACTTC.

The chain uses TRBV11-2 and TRBJ2-7, with a weak D call TRBD1 (6 bases). Germline V gene sequence: CDR1 SGHAT, CDR2 FQNNGV. This CDR3 region has 19 residues. V shed 6 bases and J shed 3 bases, with 30 bases lying between them. Here the CDR3 reads CASSPTRGLVVGSGYEQYF. CDR3 DNA sequence: TGTGCCAGCAGTCCCACCAGGGGTTTAGTGGTCGGGTCGGGCTACGAGCAGTACTTC.

The chain recombines TRBV5-1 with TRBJ2-7, with 7 positions matching TRBD1. With V trimmed by 0 bases and J by 1 base, 7 bases remained unmatched. Germline CDR1 reads SGHRS; CDR2 reads YFSETQ. This CDR3 contains 16 residues. CDR3 in DNA: TGCGCCAGCAGCTTGGGAGGGACAGCCAAATCCTACGAGCAGTACTTC. This translates into CASSLGGTAKSYEQYF.

This clone was counted once. The junction does not match germline at one end; this may be a read error. V is TRBV27 and J is TRBJ1-2; D perhaps matches TRBD1 (6 bases). The CDR3 sequence is 13 residues long. From germline, CDR1 is MNHEY and CDR2 SMNVEV (reference sequence). This CDR3 is CASSPRGDYGYIF. CDR3 DNA: TGTGCCAGCAGTCCAAGGGGGGACTATGGCTACATCTTC.

In DNA, the CDR3 is TGTGCCAGCAGAGGGACAGGGTGGCATAGCAATCAGCCCCAGCATTTT. Translated, it gives CASRGTGWHSNQPQHF. The chain recombines TRBV2 with TRBJ1-5, with 9 bases that match TRBD1. This CDR3 has 16 residues. The V gene end was trimmed by 6 bases and the J gene end by 0 bases; junction bases not matched to a gene: 6. Germline values: CDR1 SNHLY, CDR2 FYNNEI.

This chain joins TRBV9 and TRBJ1-2; 7 nucleotides align to TRBD1. The junction had 4 bases not matched to a gene; V was cut back by 1 base and J by 4 bases. The CDR3 loop spans 14 amino acids. The V gene's germline CDR1 is SGDLS and CDR2 YYNGEE. The CDR3, as DNA: TGTGCCAGCAGCGTACCTGGGACAGTCTATGGCTACACCTTC. Protein sequence: CASSVPGTVYGYTF.

A few counts support this clone. The CDR3 DNA is TGTGCCAGCAGCGATAGCGGGGCTAATGAGCAGTTCTTC. Protein: CASSDSGANEQFF. The gene calls are TRBV7-3 and TRBJ2-1, with 8 nucleotides matching TRBD2. Trimming took 5 bases from V and 7 from J; bases not matched to a gene: 4. The CDR3 is made up of 13 amino acids. The germline V gene has CDR1 SGHTA and CDR2 FQGTGA.

The chain couples TRBV11-2 to TRBJ1-2; D ambiguous. From germline, CDR1 is SGHAT and CDR2 FQNNGV. The CDR3 is made up of 11 amino acids. Trimming removed 4 bases from V and 5 bases from J, with 5 bases in between. The CDR3 coding sequence is TGTGCCAGCAGCTCGGGATATGGCTACACCTTC. Translated: CASSSGYGYTF.

The J gene is TRBJ1-3, the V gene TRBV5-1; D is perhaps TRBD1 (5 bases). Germline V gene sequence: CDR1 SGHRS, CDR2 YFSETQ. The ends were cut back, 6 bases at V and 0 bases at J, with 16 bases in the middle. The CDR3 extends over 16 amino acids. The CDR3, as DNA: TGCGCCAGCACCCCGACAGTCTTCACCTCTGGAAACACCATATATTTT. This encodes CASTPTVFTSGNTIYF. Combining the CDR3 with reference TRBV5-1 and TRBJ1-3 gives the whole variable domain KAGVTQTPRYLIKTRGQQVTLSCSPISGHRSVSWYQQTPGQGLQFLFEYFSETQRNKGNFPGRFSGRQFSNSRSEMNVSTLELGDSALYLCASTPTVFTSGNTIYFGEGSWLTVV.

In nucleotides, the CDR3 is TGTGCCACCGGGCGTGGGGGCTCGGAGACCCAGTACTTC. Its protein product is CATGRGGSETQYF. The chain links TRBV27 to TRBJ2-5, with D possibly matching TRBD1 (6 bases). This CDR3 spans 13 amino acids. The germline gives CDR1 MNHEY, CDR2 SMNVEV (reference sequence). V gave up 10 bases and J gave up 5 bases, with 17 bases separating them.

This clone was counted once. The chain is built from TRBV5-1 and TRBJ2-3, with TRBD2 matching 10 bases. The V gene end was trimmed by 4 bases and the J gene end by 4 bases; junction bases not matched to a gene: 6. The germline V gene encodes CDR1 SGHRS and CDR2 YFSETQ. The CDR3 is 15 residues long. The CDR3 DNA reads as TGCGCCAGCAGCGCAGCGGGGGGGCCCTCAGATACGCAGTATTTT. Its translation is CASSAAGGPSDTQYF.

This chain uses TRBV18 with TRBJ2-7; 8 bases map to TRBD2. CDR1 KGHSH and CDR2 LQKENI come from the germline V gene. The CDR3 sequence is 14 residues long. V gave up 10 bases and J gave up 2 bases; unmatched junction bases: 10. The CDR3 spells CATKESSGPYEQYF. DNA for the CDR3: TGTGCCACCAAGGAGTCTAGCGGGCCCTACGAGCAGTACTTC.

This clone came up once. The chain uses TRBV6-1 and TRBJ1-2, with D perhaps TRBD1 (5 bases). Trimming stripped 3 bases from V and 8 bases from J, with 10 bases between. The V gene's germline CDR1 is MNHNS and CDR2 SASEGT. The CDR3 sequence is 12 residues long. The CDR3 here is CASSDRDRGYTF. CDR3 in DNA: TGTGCCAGCAGTGACAGGGATCGGGGCTACACCTTC.

The chain combines TRBV5-1 with TRBJ1-2, with 7 bases matching TRBD1. The CDR3 runs 17 residues. V was clipped by 5 bases and J by 5 bases; unmatched bases: 18. Per the germline V gene, CDR1 is SGHRS and CDR2 is YFSETQ. The CDR3 coding sequence is TGCGCCAGCAGTCGATCAGGGGGGACAGCCCTTAATTATGGCTACACCTTC. Its translation is CASSRSGGTALNYGYTF.

The chain uses TRBV21-1 and TRBJ2-3; the DNA was not used to check the table's D call, TRBD2. TRBV21-1 is a pseudogene. This CDR3 has 16 residues. The CDR3 spells CASSKVLADTTDTQYF. DNA of the CDR3: TGTGCCAGCAGCAAAGTACTAGCGGATACCACAGATACGCAGTATTTT.

The V call is TRBV2, the J call TRBJ2-1; D not resolved. The germline gives CDR1 SNHLY, CDR2 FYNNEI. The ends were cut back, 1 base at V and 2 bases at J, with 18 bases in the middle. The CDR3 runs 18 residues. Written as DNA, the CDR3 is TGTGCCAGCAGTGAAGGAGGAAGGCTTCTTTTCACCTACAATGAGCAGTTCTTC. This encodes CASSEGGRLLFTYNEQFF. Combining the CDR3 with reference TRBV2 and TRBJ2-1 gives the whole variable domain EPEVTQTPSHQVTQMGQEVILRCVPISNHLYFYWYRQILGQKVEFLVSFYNNEISEKSEIFDDQFSVERPDGSNFTLKIRSTKLEDSAMYFCASSEGGRLLFTYNEQFFGPGTRLTVL.

The chain has TRBV27 and TRBJ2-3; TRBD2 agrees at 8 bases. The CDR3 length is 16 residues. The germline V gene has CDR1 MNHEY and CDR2 SMNVEV (reference sequence). The J segment lost 3 bases and the V segment lost 7 bases, leaving 12 bases of the junction unmatched. The CDR3 DNA reads as TGTGCCAGCACCTCTGGGATGGCGGGGGGAACAGATACGCAGTATTTT. This sequence encodes CASTSGMAGGTDTQYF.